Given below is one TCR beta chain in context. Its antigen is unknown. This sample was included in a study of identical twins. Findings and caveats of the study: Within beta out-of-frame sequences, the excess sharing observed between twins was weaker.

In germline, CDR1 is SGHKS, CDR2 YYEKEE (reference sequence). V was clipped by 0 bases and J by 0 bases, with 13 bases between them. The CDR3 has 17 amino acids. Via MiXCR, TCRdb re-called the 5' RACE reads, giving one row per CDR3 protein. The table includes hundreds of thousands of distinct CDR3 sequences, about 7.1% detected once. This same sample was also part of a study on yellow fever vaccine responses in identical twins.

The TCR comes from a woman in her late teens or twenties in good health. The chain is built from TRBV5-5 and TRBJ2-1; D perhaps matches TRBD1 (5 bases). The sequencing sample was made of PBMCs. CDR3: CASSLAVQGLSYNEQFF. The DNA for the CDR3 is TGTGCCAGCAGCTTGGCGGTGCAGGGTCTCTCCTACAATGAGCAGTTCTTC.